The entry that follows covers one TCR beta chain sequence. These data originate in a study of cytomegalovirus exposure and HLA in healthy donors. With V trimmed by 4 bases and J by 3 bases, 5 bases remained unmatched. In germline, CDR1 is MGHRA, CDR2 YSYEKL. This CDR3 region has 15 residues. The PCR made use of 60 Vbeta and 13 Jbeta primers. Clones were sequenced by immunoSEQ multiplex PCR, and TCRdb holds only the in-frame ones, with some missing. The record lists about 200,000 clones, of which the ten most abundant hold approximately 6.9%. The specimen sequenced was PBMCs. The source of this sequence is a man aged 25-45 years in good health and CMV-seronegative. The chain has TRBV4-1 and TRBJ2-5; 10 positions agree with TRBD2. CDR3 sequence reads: CASSPLAGAEETQYF. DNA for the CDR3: TGCGCCAGCAGCCCCCTAGCGGGGGCGGAAGAGACCCAGTACTTC.